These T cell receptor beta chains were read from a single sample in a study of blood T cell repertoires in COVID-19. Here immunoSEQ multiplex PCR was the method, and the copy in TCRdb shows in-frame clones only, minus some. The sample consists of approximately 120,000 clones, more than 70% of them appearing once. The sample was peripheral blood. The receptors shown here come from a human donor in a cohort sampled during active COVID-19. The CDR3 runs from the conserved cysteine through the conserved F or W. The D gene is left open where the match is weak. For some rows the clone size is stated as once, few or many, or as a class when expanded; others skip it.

CDR3 protein: CASSKQGTSGYSYEQYF
CDR3 DNA: TGTGCCAGTAGTAAACAGGGGACTAGCGGGTACTCCTACGAGCAGTACTTC
V gene: TRBV19
D gene: TRBD2
clone size: NA
J gene: TRBJ2-7

CDR3 protein: CATSEWRGRDTGELFF
CDR3 DNA: TGTGCCACCAGTGAATGGAGGGGACGGGACACCGGGGAGCTGTTTTTT
V gene: TRBV24-1
D gene: NA
clone size: once
J gene: TRBJ2-2

CDR3 protein: CSVEYRGANTGELFF
CDR3 DNA: TGCAGCGTTGAGTACAGGGGGGCGAACACCGGGGAGCTGTTTTTT
V gene: TRBV29-1
D gene: TRBD1
clone size: NA
J gene: TRBJ2-2

CDR3 protein: CASSRRQGSSYNEQFF
CDR3 DNA: TGTGCCAGCAGTCGACGACAGGGGAGCTCCTACAATGAGCAGTTCTTC
V gene: TRBV6-6
D gene: TRBD1
clone size: NA
J gene: TRBJ2-1

CDR3 protein: CASSQDQGAAGELFF
CDR3 DNA: TGTGCCAGCAGCCAAGATCAGGGGGCTGCCGGGGAGCTGTTTTTT
V gene: TRBV3-1/TRBV3-2
D gene: TRBD1
clone size: NA
J gene: TRBJ2-2

CDR3 protein: CATSRDTSGSYEQYF
CDR3 DNA: TGTGCCACCAGCAGAGATACTAGCGGCTCCTACGAGCAGTACTTC
V gene: TRBV15
D gene: TRBD2
clone size: NA
J gene: TRBJ2-7

CDR3 protein: CASSKQGTVADTQYF
CDR3 DNA: TGTGCCAGCAGCAAACAGGGGACGGTGGCAGATACGCAGTATTTT
V gene: TRBV5-4
D gene: TRBD1
clone size: NA
J gene: TRBJ2-3

CDR3 protein: CASSARYTGATGELFF
CDR3 DNA: TGTGCCAGCAGTGCGCGGTACACAGGGGCCACCGGGGAGCTGTTTTTT
V gene: TRBV6-2/TRBV6-3
D gene: TRBD1
clone size: few
J gene: TRBJ2-2

CDR3 protein: CASSGGESGQNIQYF
CDR3 DNA: TGTGCCAGCAGTGGAGGGGAGTCCGGTCAAAACATTCAGTACTTC
V gene: TRBV28
D gene: NA
clone size: NA
J gene: TRBJ2-4

CDR3 protein: CASSIPGGGETQYF
CDR3 DNA: TGTGCCAGTAGTATACCAGGAGGAGGGGAGACCCAGTACTTC
V gene: TRBV19
D gene: NA
clone size: NA
J gene: TRBJ2-5

CDR3 protein: CAVSGVLNSPLHF
CDR3 DNA: TGTGCCGTGTCGGGGGTCCTTAATTCACCCCTCCACTTT
V gene: TRBV10-3
D gene: NA
clone size: NA
J gene: TRBJ1-6

CDR3 protein: CASREQGNGNTIYF
CDR3 DNA: TGTGCCAGCAGAGAACAGGGCAACGGAAACACCATATATTTT
V gene: TRBV25-1
D gene: NA
clone size: once
J gene: TRBJ1-3

CDR3 protein: CASRRTGWYEQYF
CDR3 DNA: TGTGCCAGCAGACGGACAGGGTGGTACGAGCAGTACTTC
V gene: TRBV28
D gene: TRBD1
clone size: NA
J gene: TRBJ2-7

CDR3 protein: CASSFQGGQETQYF
CDR3 DNA: TGCGCCAGCAGCTTTCAGGGTGGGCAAGAGACCCAGTACTTC
V gene: TRBV5-1
D gene: NA
clone size: NA
J gene: TRBJ2-5

CDR3 protein: CASSWSSGREETQYF
CDR3 DNA: TGTGCCAGCAGCTGGTCTAGCGGGAGGGAAGAGACCCAGTACTTC
V gene: TRBV7-8
D gene: TRBD2
clone size: NA
J gene: TRBJ2-5

CDR3 protein: CASSVGKGGTTYNEQFF
CDR3 DNA: TGTGCCAGCAGCGTAGGAAAGGGCGGGACGACCTACAATGAGCAGTTCTTC
V gene: TRBV9
D gene: NA
clone size: NA
J gene: TRBJ2-1

CDR3 protein: CASSLRFRGYEQYF
CDR3 DNA: TGTGCCAGCAGCTTACGCTTCAGGGGTTACGAGCAGTACTTC
V gene: TRBV7-9
D gene: NA
clone size: once
J gene: TRBJ2-7

CDR3 protein: CASSVQGLDEQFF
CDR3 DNA: TGCGCCAGCTCTGTGCAGGGGCTGGATGAGCAGTTCTTC
V gene: TRBV5-1
D gene: NA
clone size: NA
J gene: TRBJ2-1

CDR3 protein: CASSLSVSSYNEQFF
CDR3 DNA: TGTGCCAGCAGCTTATCGGTTAGCTCCTACAATGAGCAGTTCTTC
V gene: TRBV11-3
D gene: NA
clone size: NA
J gene: TRBJ2-1

CDR3 protein: CASSWEGGVTDTQYF
CDR3 DNA: TGTGCCAGCAGTTGGGAAGGGGGAGTGACAGATACGCAGTATTTT
V gene: TRBV27
D gene: NA
clone size: NA
J gene: TRBJ2-3

CDR3 protein: CASSLAREGGLDYTF
CDR3 DNA: TGTGCCAGCAGCTTAGCAAGGGAGGGAGGGTTAGACTACACCTTC
V gene: TRBV7-8
D gene: NA
clone size: once
J gene: TRBJ1-2

CDR3 protein: CAISLSASERNEQFF
CDR3 DNA: TGTGCCATCAGTCTTTCGGCTAGCGAACGCAATGAGCAGTTCTTC
V gene: TRBV10-3
D gene: NA
clone size: NA
J gene: TRBJ2-1

CDR3 protein: CASSPDRGRHEQYF
CDR3 DNA: TGTGCCAGCAGCCCGGACAGGGGGAGGCACGAGCAGTACTTC
V gene: TRBV14
D gene: TRBD1
clone size: NA
J gene: TRBJ2-7

CDR3 protein: CASTPGPGRLHSSYNEQFF
CDR3 DNA: TGTGCCAGTACTCCCGGACCAGGGCGCCTACATAGCTCCTACAATGAGCAGTTCTTC
V gene: TRBV19
D gene: NA
clone size: NA
J gene: TRBJ2-1

CDR3 protein: CASIPPSYNEQFF
CDR3 DNA: TGTGCCAGCATTCCTCCCTCCTACAATGAGCAGTTCTTC
V gene: TRBV7-9
D gene: NA
clone size: NA
J gene: TRBJ2-1

CDR3 protein: CASSFGSSGANVLTF
CDR3 DNA: TGTGCCAGCAGCTTTGGCAGCTCTGGGGCCAACGTCCTGACTTTC
V gene: TRBV7-8
D gene: NA
clone size: NA
J gene: TRBJ2-6

CDR3 protein: CASSPVRGGSEAFF
CDR3 DNA: TGTGCCAGCAGCCCCGTGAGGGGGGGAAGCGAAGCTTTCTTT
V gene: TRBV6-2/TRBV6-3
D gene: NA
clone size: NA
J gene: TRBJ1-1

CDR3 protein: CASAEVGQGYTEAFF
CDR3 DNA: TGTGCCAGCGCCGAAGTGGGACAGGGGTACACTGAAGCTTTCTTT
V gene: TRBV18
D gene: TRBD1
clone size: NA
J gene: TRBJ1-1

CDR3 protein: CASSAGLAGTGELFF
CDR3 DNA: TGCGCCAGCAGCGCCGGACTAGCGGGCACCGGGGAGCTGTTTTTT
V gene: TRBV5-1
D gene: TRBD2
clone size: few
J gene: TRBJ2-2

CDR3 protein: CASSFMGGSGNTIYF
CDR3 DNA: TGTGCCAGCAGTTTCATGGGGGGATCTGGAAACACCATATATTTT
V gene: TRBV6-6
D gene: NA
clone size: NA
J gene: TRBJ1-3

CDR3 protein: CATSRDLTGSYNEQFF
CDR3 DNA: TGTGCCACCAGCAGAGATCTTACAGGGTCTTACAATGAGCAGTTCTTC
V gene: TRBV15
D gene: NA
clone size: few
J gene: TRBJ2-1

CDR3 protein: CASSLGRRLYSYEQYF
CDR3 DNA: TGTGCCAGCAGTTTGGGTCGGCGGCTCTACTCCTACGAGCAGTACTTC
V gene: TRBV6-2/TRBV6-3
D gene: NA
clone size: NA
J gene: TRBJ2-7

CDR3 protein: CASIGQNKPEAFF
CDR3 DNA: TGTGCCAGCATTGGACAGAATAAACCTGAAGCTTTCTTT
V gene: TRBV6-6
D gene: NA
clone size: NA
J gene: TRBJ1-1

CDR3 protein: CASMGSGKTDTQYF
CDR3 DNA: TGTGCCAGTATGGGGAGCGGGAAAACAGATACGCAGTATTTT
V gene: TRBV19
D gene: TRBD2
clone size: NA
J gene: TRBJ2-3